This TCR beta chain originates from a study of T cell repertoires in cytomegalovirus infection. The overall study: It was recently identified HLA-C-restricted and well-studied HLA-B-restricted CMV epitopes that the study used. Matching HLA type and CMV infection were both indicated by public TCR beta signatures.

At least ten counts were recorded for this clonotype. Antigen: not known. The V gene lost 6 bases and the J gene lost 1 base, with 9 bases spanning the gap. The CDR3 is 14 amino acids. CDR1 is LGHNT and CDR2 is FRNRAP in the germline V gene. TCRdb processed the reads anew with MiXCR; each CDR3 protein has one entry. Of over 250,000 distinct CDR3 sequences in the sample, under 25% were seen once. Study findings and constraints: Summed frequency of shared TCR beta families picked out CMV carriers who also had the relevant HLA. What dominated the ex vivo response were HLA-C-restricted CMV-specific TCR beta clonotypes.

This sequence joins TRBV12-5 and TRBJ2-2, with a weak D call TRBD1 (6 bases). Here the sequenced sample was cultured PBMCs, taken from culture after CMV antigen stimulation. The sequence was collected from a human donor in good health (CMV status not recorded). Some clones in this sample may be carry-over from other donors' samples. The CDR3 reads CASGKDRNTGELFF. The CDR3 bases are TGTGCTAGTGGAAAGGACAGGAACACCGGGGAGCTGTTTTTT.